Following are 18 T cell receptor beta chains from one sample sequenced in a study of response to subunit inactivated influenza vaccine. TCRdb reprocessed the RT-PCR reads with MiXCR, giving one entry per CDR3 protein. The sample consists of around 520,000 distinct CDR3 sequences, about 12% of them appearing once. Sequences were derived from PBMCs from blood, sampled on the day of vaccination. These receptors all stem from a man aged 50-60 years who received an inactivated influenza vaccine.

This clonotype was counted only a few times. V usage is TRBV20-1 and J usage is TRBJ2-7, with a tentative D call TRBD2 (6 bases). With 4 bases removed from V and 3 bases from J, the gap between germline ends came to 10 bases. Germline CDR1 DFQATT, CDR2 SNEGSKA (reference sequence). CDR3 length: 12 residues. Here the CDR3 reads CSAMRTIYEQYF. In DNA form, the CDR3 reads TGCAGTGCTATGCGGACTATCTACGAGCAGTACTTC.

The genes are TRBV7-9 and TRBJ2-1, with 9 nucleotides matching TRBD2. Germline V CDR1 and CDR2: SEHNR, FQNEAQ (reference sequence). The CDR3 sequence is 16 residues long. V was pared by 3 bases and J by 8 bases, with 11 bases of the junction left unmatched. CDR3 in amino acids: CASSLLAGMFSDEQFF. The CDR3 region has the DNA TGTGCCAGCAGCTTGCTAGCGGGAATGTTTAGCGATGAGCAGTTCTTC.

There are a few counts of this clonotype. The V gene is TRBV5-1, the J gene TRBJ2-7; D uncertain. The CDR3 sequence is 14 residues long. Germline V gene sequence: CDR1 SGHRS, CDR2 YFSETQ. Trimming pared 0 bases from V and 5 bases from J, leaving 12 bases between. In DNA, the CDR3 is TGCGCCAGCAGCTTGGAGGGTAAACGCGACGAGCAGTACTTC. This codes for CASSLEGKRDEQYF.

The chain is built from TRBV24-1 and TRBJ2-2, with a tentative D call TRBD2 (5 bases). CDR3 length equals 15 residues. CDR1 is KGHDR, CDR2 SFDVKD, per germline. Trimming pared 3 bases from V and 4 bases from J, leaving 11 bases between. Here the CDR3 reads CATSDRTSGTGELFF. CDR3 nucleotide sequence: TGTGCCACCAGTGATCGAACTAGTGGCACCGGGGAGCTGTTTTTT.

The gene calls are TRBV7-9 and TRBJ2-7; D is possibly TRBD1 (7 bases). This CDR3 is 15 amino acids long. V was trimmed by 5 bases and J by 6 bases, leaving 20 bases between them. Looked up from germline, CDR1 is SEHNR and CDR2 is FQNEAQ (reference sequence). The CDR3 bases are TGTGCCAGCAGCCAAGGGACAGTCCCGGGGGCCGAGCAGTACTTC. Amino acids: CASSQGTVPGAEQYF.

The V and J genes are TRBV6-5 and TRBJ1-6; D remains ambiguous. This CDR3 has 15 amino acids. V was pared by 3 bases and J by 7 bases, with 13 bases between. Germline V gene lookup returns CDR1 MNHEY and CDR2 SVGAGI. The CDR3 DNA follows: TGTGCCAGCAGTTATCAGGTTTCCAGAAATTCACCCCTCCACTTT. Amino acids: CASSYQVSRNSPLHF.

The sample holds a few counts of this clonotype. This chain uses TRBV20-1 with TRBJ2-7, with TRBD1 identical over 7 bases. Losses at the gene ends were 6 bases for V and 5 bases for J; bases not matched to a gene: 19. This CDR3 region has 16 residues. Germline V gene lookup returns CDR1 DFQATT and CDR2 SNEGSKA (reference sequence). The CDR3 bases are TGCAGTGCCCTCGGGACAGCCAGTGGTGCCACCAACGAGCAGTACTTC. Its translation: CSALGTASGATNEQYF.

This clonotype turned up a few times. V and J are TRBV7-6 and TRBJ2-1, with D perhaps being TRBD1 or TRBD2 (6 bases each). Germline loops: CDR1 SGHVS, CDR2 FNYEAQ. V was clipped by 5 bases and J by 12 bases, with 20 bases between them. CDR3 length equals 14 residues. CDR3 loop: CASSPLGGHPGQFF. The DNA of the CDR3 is TGTGCCAGCAGCCCCCTCGGGGGACACCCGGGGCAGTTCTTC.

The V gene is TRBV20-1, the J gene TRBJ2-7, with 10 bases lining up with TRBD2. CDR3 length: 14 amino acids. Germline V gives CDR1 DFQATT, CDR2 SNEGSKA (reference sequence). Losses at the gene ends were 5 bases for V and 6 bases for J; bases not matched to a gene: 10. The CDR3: CSAHNLAGAGEQYF. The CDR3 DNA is TGCAGTGCTCACAACCTAGCGGGAGCGGGCGAGCAGTACTTC.

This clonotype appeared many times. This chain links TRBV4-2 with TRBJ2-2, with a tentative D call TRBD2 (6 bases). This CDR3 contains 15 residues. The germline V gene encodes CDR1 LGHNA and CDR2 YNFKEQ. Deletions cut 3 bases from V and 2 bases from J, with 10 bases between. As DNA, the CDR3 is TGTGCCAGCAGCCAGGGAACTAGCAACACCGGGGAGCTGTTTTTT. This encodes CASSQGTSNTGELFF.

The DNA of the CDR3 is TGCGCCAGCAGCCAAGGCAGGGTGGATCAGCCCCAGCATTTT. Protein sequence: CASSQGRVDQPQHF. J is TRBJ1-5 and V is TRBV4-1; TRBD1 might be the D (5 bases). Germline assignment: CDR1 MGHRA and CDR2 YSYEKL. The CDR3 runs 14 residues. The V gene lost 1 base and the J gene lost 5 bases, with 9 bases spanning the gap.

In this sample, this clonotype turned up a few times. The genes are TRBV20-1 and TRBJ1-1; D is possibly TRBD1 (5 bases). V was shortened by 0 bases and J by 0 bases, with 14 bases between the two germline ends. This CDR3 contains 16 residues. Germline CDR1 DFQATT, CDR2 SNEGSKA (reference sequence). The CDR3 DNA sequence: TGCAGTGCTAGAGATAGAAAGGGACGTATGAACACTGAAGCTTTCTTT. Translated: CSARDRKGRMNTEAFF.

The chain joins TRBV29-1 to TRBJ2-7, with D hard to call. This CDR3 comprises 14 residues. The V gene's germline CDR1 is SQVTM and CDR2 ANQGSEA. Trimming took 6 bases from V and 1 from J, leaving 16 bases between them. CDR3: CSVATGSGSYEQYF. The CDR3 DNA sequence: TGCAGCGTGGCCACCGGGTCCGGTTCCTACGAGCAGTACTTC.

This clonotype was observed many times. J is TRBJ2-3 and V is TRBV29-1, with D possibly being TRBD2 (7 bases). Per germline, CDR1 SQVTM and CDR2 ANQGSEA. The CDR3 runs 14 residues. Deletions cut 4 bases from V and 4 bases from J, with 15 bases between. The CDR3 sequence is CSVVAGARADTQYF. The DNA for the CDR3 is TGCAGCGTTGTTGCGGGGGCGCGGGCAGATACGCAGTATTTT.

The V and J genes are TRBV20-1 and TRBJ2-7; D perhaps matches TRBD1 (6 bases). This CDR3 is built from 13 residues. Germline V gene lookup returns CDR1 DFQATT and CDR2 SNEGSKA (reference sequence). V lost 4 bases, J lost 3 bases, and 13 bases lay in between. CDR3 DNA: TGCAGTGCTACTCACCGGGACAACTACGAGCAGTACTTC. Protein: CSATHRDNYEQYF.

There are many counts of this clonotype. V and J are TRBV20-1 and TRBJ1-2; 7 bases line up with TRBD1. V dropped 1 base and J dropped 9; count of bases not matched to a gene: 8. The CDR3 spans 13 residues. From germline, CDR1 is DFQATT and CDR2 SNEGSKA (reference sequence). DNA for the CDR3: TGCAGTGCTAGAGCTGGGGACAGAGAGAGCTACACCTTC. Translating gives CSARAGDRESYTF.

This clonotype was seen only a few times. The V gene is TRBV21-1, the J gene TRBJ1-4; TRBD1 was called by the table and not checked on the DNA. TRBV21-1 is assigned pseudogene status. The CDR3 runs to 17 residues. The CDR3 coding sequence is TGTGCCAGCAGCAAAGAGGGACAGGGTGCAACTAATGAAAAACTGTTTTTT. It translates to CASSKEGQGATNEKLFF.

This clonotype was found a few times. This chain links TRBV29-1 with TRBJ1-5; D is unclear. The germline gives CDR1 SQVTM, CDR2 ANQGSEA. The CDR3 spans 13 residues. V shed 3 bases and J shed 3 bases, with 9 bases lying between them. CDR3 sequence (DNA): TGCAGCGTTGAGCTGGGTGTCAATCAGCCCCAGCATTTT. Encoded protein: CSVELGVNQPQHF.